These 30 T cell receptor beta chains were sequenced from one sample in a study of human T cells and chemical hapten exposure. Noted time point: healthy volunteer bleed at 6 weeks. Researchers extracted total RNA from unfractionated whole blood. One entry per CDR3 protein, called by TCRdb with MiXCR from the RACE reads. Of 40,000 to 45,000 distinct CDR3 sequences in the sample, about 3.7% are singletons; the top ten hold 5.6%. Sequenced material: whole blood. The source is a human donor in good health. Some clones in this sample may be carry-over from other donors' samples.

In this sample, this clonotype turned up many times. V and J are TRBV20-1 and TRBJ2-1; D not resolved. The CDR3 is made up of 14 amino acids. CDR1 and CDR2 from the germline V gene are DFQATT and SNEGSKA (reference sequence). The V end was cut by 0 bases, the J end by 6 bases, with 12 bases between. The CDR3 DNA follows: TGCAGTGCTAGAGATCTCGATGCTATCAATGAGCAGTTCTTC. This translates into CSARDLDAINEQFF.

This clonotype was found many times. CDR3 nucleotides: TGTGCCAGCAGGCCGACAGATGCTGGGGCCAACGTCCTGACTTTC. It encodes CASRPTDAGANVLTF. The genes are TRBV28 and TRBJ2-6, with D perhaps TRBD1 (5 bases). Trimming pared 6 bases from V and 2 bases from J, leaving 11 bases between. Per the germline V gene, CDR1 is MDHEN and CDR2 is SYDVKM. The CDR3 has 15 residues.

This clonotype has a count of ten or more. CDR3 residues: CSARAETEAFF. DNA for the CDR3: TGCAGTGCTAGAGCGGAGACTGAAGCTTTCTTT. The J gene is TRBJ1-1, the V gene TRBV20-1, with D unresolved. With 1 base removed from V and 5 bases from J, the gap between germline ends came to 5 bases. Germline CDR1 reads DFQATT; CDR2 reads SNEGSKA (reference sequence). The CDR3 has 11 amino acids.

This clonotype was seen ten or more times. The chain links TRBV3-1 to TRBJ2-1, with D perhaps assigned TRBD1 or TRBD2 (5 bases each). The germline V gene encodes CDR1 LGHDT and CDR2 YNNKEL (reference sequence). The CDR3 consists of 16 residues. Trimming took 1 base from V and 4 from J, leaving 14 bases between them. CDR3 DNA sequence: TGTGCCAGCAGCCAAGCCGGGACCCAACTATACAATGAGCAGTTCTTC. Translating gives CASSQAGTQLYNEQFF.

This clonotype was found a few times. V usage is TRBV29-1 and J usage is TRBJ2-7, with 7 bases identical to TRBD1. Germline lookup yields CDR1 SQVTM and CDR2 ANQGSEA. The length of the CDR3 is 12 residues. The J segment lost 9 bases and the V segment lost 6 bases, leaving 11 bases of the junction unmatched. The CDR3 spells CSVRDSGSGQYF. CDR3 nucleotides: TGCAGCGTCCGGGACAGTGGGTCGGGGCAGTACTTC.

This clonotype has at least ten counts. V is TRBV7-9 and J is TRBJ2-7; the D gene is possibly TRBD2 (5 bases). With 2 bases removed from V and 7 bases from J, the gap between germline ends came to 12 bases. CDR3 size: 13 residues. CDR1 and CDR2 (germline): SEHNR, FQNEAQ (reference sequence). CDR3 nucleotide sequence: TGTGCCAGCAGCTTATTAAGCGGTGGGGAGCAGTACTTC. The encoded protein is CASSLLSGGEQYF.

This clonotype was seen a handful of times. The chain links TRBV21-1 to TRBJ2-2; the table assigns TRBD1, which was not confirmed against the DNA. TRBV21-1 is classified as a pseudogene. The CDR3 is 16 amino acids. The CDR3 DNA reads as TGTGCCAGCAGAGGGGAGCGGACGGTGAACACCGGGGAGCTGTTTTTT. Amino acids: CASRGERTVNTGELFF.

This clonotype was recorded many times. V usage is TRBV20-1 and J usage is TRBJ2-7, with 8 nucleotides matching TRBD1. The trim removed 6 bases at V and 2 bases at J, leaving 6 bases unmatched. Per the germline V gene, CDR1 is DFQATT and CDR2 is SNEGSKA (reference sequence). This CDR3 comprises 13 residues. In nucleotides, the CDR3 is TGCAGTGCCCGGACAGGGAAACCCTACGAGCAGTACTTC. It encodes CSARTGKPYEQYF.

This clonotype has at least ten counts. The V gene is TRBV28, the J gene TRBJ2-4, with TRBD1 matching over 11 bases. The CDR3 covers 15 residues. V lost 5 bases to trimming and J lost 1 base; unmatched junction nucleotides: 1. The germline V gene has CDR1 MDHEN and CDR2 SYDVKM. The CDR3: CASSGQGAAKNIQYF. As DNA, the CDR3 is TGTGCCAGCAGTGGACAGGGGGCTGCCAAAAACATTCAGTACTTC.

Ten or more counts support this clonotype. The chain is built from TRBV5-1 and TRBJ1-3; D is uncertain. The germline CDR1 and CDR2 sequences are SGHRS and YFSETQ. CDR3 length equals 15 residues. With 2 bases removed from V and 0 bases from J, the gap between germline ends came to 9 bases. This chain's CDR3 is CASSFGPNSGNTIYF. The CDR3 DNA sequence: TGCGCCAGCAGCTTCGGACCGAACTCTGGAAACACCATATATTTT.

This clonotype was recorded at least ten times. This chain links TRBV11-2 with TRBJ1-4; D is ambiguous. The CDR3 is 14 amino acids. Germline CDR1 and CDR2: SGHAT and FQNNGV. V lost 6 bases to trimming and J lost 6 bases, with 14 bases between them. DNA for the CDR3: TGTGCCAGCAGTCGAAGTTATAGGGATGAAAAACTGTTTTTT. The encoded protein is CASSRSYRDEKLFF. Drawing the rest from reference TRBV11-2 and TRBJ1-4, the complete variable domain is EAGVAQSPRYKIIEKRQSVAFWCNPISGHATLYWYQQILGQGPKLLIQFQNNGVVDDSQLPKDRFSAERLKGVDSTLKIQPAKLEDSAVYLCASSRSYRDEKLFFGSGTQLSVL.

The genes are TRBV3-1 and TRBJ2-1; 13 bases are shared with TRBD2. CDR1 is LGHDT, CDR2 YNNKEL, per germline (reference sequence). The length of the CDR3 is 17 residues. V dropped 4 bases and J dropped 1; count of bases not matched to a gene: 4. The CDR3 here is CASSPRLAGGSYNEQFF. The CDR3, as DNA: TGTGCCAGCAGCCCAAGACTAGCGGGAGGTTCCTACAATGAGCAGTTCTTC.

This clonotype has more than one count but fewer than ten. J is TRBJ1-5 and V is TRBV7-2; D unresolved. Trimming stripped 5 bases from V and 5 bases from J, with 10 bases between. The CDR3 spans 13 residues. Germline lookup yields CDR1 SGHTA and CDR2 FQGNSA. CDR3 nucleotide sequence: TGTGCCAGCAGCGGTCGTTTGGATCAGCCCCAGCATTTT. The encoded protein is CASSGRLDQPQHF.

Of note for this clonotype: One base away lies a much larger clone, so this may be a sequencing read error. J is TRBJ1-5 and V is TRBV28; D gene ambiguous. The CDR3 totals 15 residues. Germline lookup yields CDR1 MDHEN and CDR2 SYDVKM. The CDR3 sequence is CVSSLHQLSNQPQHF. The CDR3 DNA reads TGTGTCAGCAGTTTACACCAGCTCAGCAATCAGCCCCAGCATTTT. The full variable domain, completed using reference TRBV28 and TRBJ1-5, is DVKVTQSSRYLVKRTGEKVFLECVQDMDHENMFWYRQDPGLGLRLIYFSYDVKMKEKGDIPEGYSVSREKKERFSLILESASTNQTSMYLCVSSLHQLSNQPQHFGDGTRLSIL.

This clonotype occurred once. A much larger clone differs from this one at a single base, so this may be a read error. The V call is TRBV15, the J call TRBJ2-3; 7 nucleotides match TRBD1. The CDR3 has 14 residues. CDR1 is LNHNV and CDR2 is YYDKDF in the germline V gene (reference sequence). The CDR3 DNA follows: TGTGCCACCAGCGGAGACAGGGCGACAGATACGCAGTATTTT. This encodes CATSGDRATDTQYF.

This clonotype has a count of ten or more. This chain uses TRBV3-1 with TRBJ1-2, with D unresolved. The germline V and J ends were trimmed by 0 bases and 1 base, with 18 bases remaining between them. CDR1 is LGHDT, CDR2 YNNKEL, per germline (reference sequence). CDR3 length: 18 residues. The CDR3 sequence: CASSQDRKGRSINYGYTF. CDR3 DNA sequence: TGTGCCAGCAGCCAAGATAGGAAAGGAAGAAGCATTAACTATGGCTACACCTTC.

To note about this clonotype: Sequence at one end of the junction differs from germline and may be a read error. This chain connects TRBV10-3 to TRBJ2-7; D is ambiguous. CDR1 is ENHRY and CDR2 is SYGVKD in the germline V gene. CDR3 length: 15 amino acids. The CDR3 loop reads CAIGEPHGFTYEQYF. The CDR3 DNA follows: TGTGCCATCGGTGAGCCCCATGGTTTTACCTACGAGCAGTACTTC.

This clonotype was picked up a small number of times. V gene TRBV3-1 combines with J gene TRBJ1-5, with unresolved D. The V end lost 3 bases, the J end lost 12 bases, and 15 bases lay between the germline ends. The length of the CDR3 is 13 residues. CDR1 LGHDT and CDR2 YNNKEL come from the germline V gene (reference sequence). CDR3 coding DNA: TGTGCCAGCAGCCAGCATAAGACCACCTACCAGCATTTT. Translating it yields CASSQHKTTYQHF.

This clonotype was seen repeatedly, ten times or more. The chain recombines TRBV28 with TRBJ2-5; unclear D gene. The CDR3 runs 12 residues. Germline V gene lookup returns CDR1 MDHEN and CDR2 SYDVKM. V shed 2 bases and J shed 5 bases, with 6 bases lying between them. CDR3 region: CASSLGPETQYF. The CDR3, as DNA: TGTGCCAGCAGTTTAGGGCCTGAGACCCAGTACTTC. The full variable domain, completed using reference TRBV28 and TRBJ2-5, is DVKVTQSSRYLVKRTGEKVFLECVQDMDHENMFWYRQDPGLGLRLIYFSYDVKMKEKGDIPEGYSVSREKKERFSLILESASTNQTSMYLCASSLGPETQYFGPGTRLLVL.

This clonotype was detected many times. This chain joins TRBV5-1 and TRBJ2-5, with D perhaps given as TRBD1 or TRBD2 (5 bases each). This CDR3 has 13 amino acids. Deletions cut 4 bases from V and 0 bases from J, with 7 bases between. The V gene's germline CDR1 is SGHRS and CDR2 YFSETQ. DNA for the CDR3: TGCGCCAGCAGCCGGGACCACCAAGAGACCCAGTACTTC. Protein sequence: CASSRDHQETQYF.

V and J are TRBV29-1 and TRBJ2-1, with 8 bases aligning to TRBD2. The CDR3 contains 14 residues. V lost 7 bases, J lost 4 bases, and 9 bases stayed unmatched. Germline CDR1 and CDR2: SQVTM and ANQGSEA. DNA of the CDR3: TGCAGCGCGAAACCGGGACTAGGATACAATGAGCAGTTCTTC. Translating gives CSAKPGLGYNEQFF.

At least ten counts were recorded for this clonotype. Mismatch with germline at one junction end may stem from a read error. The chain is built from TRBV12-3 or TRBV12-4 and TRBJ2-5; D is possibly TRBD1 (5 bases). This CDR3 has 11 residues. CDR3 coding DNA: TGTGCCAGCAGTTCCGGACACCCGCGAGTCTTC. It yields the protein CASSSGHPRVF.

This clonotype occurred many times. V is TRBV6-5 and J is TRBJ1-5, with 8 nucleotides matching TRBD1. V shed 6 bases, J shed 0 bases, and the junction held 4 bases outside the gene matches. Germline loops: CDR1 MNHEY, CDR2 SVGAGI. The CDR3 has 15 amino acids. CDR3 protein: CASSTDRDSNQPQHF. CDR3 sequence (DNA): TGTGCCAGCAGCACGGACAGGGATAGCAATCAGCCCCAGCATTTT.

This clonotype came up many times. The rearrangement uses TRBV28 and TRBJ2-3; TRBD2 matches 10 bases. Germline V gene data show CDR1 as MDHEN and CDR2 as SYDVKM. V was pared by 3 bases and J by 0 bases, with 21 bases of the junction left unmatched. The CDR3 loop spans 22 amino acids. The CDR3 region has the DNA TGTGCCAGCAGTTTGTTTAACTTGAAGAGGACTAGCGGTCGGCCTAGCACAGATACGCAGTATTTT. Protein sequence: CASSLFNLKRTSGRPSTDTQYF.

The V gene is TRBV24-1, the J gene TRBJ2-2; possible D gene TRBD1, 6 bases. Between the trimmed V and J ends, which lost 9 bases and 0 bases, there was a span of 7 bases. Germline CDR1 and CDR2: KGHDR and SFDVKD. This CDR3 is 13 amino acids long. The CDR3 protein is CATGTPNTGELFF. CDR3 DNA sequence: TGTGCCACCGGGACACCGAACACCGGGGAGCTGTTTTTT.

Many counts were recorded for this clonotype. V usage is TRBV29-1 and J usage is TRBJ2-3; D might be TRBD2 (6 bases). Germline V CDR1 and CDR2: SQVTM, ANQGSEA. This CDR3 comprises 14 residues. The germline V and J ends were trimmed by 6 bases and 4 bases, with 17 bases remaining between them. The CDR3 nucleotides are TGCAGCGTACGGGGCCTGGGAGGCGCAGATACGCAGTATTTT. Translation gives CSVRGLGGADTQYF.

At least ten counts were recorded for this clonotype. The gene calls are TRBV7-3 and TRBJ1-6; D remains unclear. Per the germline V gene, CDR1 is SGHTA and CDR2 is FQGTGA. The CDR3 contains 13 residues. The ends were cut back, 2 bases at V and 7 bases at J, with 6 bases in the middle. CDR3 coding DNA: TGTGCCAGCAGCTTACTCGAGAATTCACCCCTCCACTTT. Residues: CASSLLENSPLHF. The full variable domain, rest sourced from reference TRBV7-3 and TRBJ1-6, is GAGVSQTPSNKVTEKGKYVELRCDPISGHTALYWYRQSLGQGPEFLIYFQGTGAADDSGLPNDRFFAVRPEGSVSTLKIQRTERGDSAVYLCASSLLENSPLHFGNGTRLTVT.

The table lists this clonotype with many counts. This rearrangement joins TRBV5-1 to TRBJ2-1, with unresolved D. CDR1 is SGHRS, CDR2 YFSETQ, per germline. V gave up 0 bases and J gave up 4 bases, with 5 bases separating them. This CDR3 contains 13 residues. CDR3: CASSLVSYNEQFF. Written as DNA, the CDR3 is TGCGCCAGCAGCTTGGTATCTTACAATGAGCAGTTCTTC.

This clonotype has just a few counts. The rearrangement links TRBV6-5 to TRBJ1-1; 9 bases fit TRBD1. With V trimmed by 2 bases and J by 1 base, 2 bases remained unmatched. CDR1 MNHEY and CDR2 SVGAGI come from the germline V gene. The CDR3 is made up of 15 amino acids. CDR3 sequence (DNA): TGTGCCAGCAGTTACGGGACAGGGCCGAACACTGAAGCTTTCTTT. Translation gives CASSYGTGPNTEAFF.

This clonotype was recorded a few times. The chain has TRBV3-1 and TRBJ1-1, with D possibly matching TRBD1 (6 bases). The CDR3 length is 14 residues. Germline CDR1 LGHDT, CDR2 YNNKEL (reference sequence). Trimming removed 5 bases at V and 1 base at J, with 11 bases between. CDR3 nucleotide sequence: TGTGCCAGCAGCGCAAACAGGGCGAACACTGAAGCTTTCTTT. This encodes CASSANRANTEAFF.